This record covers a single TCR beta chain. V was shortened by 7 bases and J by 4 bases, with 9 bases between the two germline ends. The germline V gene encodes CDR1 KGHDR and CDR2 SFDVKD. The CDR3 is 12 amino acids. This sample is drawn from a study of blood T cell repertoires in COVID-19. Authors' processing steps: Reference gene primer amplification in the assay estimated nucleated cell counts. TCRdb keeps only in-frame clones here, not all; method: immunoSEQ multiplex PCR. D and trimming come from the DNA, and the V and J calls and clone size come from that table. There are nearly 350,000 clones in the sample; roughly 90% occur only once, and around 7.9% lies in the top ten.

Sequenced sample: peripheral blood. This receptor was obtained from a woman aged 70-85 years with COVID-19, enrolled during active disease. The chain has TRBV24-1 and TRBJ1-2; D gene ambiguous. The CDR3 DNA reads TGTGCCACCAGCCCAGGAGGCTATGGCTACACCTTC. Translating it yields CATSPGGYGYTF.